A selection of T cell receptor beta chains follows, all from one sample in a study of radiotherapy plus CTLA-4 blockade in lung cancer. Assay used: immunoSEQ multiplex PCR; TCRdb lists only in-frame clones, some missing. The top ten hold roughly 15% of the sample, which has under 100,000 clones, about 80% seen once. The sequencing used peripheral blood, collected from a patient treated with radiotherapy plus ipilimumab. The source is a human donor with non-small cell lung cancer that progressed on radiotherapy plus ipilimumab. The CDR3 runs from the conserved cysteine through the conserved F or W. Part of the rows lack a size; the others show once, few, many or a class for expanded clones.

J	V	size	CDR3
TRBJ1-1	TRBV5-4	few	CASRNDRNTEAFF
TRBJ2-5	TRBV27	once	CASSPRTEETQYF
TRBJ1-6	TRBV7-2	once	CASSLNGVSPLHF
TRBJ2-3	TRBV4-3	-	CASSQDRTSYDTQYF
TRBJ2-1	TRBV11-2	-	CASSARTNTLDEQFF
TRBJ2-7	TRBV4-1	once	CASSQVMVSYEQYF
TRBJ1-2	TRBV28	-	CASSPPQGESYGYTF
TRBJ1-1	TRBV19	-	CASSRQDTLNTEAFF
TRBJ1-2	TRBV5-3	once	CARSLPRDGYTF
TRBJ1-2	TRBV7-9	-	CAAGQAYGYTF
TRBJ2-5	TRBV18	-	CASSPGGGKETQYF
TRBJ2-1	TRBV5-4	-	CASSPTASGGSYNEQFF
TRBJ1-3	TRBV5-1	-	CASSITQGPGNTIYF
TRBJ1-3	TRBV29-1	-	CSVEFSGNTIYF
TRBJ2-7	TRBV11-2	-	CASSLPATGSGEQYF
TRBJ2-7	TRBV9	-	CASSVGAQIYEQYF
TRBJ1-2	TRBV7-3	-	CASSPTPFEGYTF
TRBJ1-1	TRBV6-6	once	CASRTRTVNTEAFF
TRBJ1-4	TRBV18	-	CASSPGPPVSEKLFF
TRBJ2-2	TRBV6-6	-	CASTSGVTTNTGELFF
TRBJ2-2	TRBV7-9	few	CASSPGTSGIMTGELFF
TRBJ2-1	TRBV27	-	CASSLSISGRARNEQFF
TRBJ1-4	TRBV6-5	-	CASRSGSGGYEKLFF
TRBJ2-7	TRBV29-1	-	CSVAGGFEREQYF
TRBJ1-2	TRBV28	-	CASSLRASYGYTF
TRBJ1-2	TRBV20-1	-	CSTAEGYTF
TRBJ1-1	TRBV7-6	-	CASSLTGWNTEAFF
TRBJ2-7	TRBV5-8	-	CASSQWEGYEQYF
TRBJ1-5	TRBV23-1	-	CASSGNPKMRNQPQHF
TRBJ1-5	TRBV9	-	CASSVGSGPNQPQHF
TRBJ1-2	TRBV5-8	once	CASSRDRVRGYTF
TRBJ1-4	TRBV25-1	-	CASSSRTGNEKLFF
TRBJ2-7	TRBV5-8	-	CASKIRGGGKTYEQYF
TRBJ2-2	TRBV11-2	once	CASSLTDTNTGELFF
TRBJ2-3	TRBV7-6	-	CASSLAAGGVMADTQYF
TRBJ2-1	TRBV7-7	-	CASSALGGSYNEQFF
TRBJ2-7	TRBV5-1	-	CASSPSGNYEQYF
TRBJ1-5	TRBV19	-	CASSGQGLGQPQHF
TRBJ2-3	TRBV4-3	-	CASSQLTSLDTQYF
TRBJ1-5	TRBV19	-	CASCRSILGNQPQHF
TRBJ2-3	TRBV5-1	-	CASSLATSGGTVQYF
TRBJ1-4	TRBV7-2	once	CASTQRGGANEKLFF
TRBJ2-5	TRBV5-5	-	CASSHPLVGETQYF
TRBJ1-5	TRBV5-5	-	CASSFGNQPQHF
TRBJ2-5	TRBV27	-	CASSSVGPGETQYF
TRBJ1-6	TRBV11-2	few	CASSPDPGQLNSPLHF
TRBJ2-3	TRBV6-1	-	CASSPGSTDTQYF
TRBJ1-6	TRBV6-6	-	CASSYSNPGYNSPLHF
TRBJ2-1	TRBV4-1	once	CASSRGLAGGSYNEQFF
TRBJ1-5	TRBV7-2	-	CASSSQGSGQPQHF